This T cell receptor beta chain was identified during a study of shared clonotypes between healthy human individuals. Clones were read by immunoSEQ multiplex PCR, and TCRdb kept only the in-frame ones, dropping some. Of fewer than 850,000 clones in the sample, about 90% are singletons; the top ten hold 30% to 40%. Trimming removed 0 bases from V and 0 bases from J, with 6 bases in between. This CDR3 is 15 amino acids long. Germline CDR1 and CDR2: MNHEY and SVGAGI. This chain links TRBV6-5 with TRBJ1-5; D uncertain. Sequenced material: memory CD8+ T cells from PBMCs. Subset: CD45RO+ cells pooled with CCR7-negative TemRA cells. The TCR comes from a man aged 18 to 35 in good health. Some clones in this sample may be carry-over from other donors' samples. As DNA, the CDR3 is TGTGCCAGCAGTTACTCTGCTAGTAGCAATCAGCCCCAGCATTTT. Translated, it gives CASSYSASSNQPQHF.